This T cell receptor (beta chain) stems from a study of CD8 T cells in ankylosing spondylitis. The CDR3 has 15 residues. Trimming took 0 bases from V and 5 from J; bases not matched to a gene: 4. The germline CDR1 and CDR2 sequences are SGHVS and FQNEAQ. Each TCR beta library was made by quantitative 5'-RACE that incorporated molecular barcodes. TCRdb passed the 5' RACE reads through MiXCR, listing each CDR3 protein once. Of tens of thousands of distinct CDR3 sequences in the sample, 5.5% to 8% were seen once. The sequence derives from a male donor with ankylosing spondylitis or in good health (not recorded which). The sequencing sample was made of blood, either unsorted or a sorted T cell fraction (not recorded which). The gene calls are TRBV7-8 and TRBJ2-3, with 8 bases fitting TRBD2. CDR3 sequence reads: CASSLASGIGDTQYF. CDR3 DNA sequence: TGTGCCAGCAGCTTAGCTAGCGGGATCGGAGATACGCAGTATTTT.